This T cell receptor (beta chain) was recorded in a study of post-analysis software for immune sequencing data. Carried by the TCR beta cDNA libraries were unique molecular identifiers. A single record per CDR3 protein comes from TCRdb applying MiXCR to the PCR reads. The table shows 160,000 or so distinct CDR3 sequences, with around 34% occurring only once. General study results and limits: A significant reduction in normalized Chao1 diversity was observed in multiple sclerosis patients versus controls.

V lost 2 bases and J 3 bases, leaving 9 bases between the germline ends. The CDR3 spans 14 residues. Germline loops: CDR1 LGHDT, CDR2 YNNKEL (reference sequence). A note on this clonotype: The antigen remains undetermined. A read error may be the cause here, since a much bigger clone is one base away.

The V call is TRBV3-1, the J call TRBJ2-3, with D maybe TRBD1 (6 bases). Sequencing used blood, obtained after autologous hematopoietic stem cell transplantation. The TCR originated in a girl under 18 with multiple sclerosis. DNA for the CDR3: TGTGCCAGCAGCCAACCTACAGGGACAGATACGCAGTATTTT. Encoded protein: CASSQPTGTDTQYF.